The next 13 T cell receptor beta chains were all read from a single sample in a study of blood T cells in healthy people across ages. A second roughly 6 to 11 cycle PCR used barcoded and J-beta primers. Using its own MiXCR run on the 5' RACE reads, TCRdb lists one record per CDR3 protein. Among hundreds of thousands of distinct CDR3 sequences, around 52% were seen once, and the ten largest hold roughly 12%. Material: blood. Receptor source: a woman older than 75 in good health.

This chain links TRBV29-1 with TRBJ2-7; TRBD1 matches 10 bases. The germline gives CDR1 SQVTM, CDR2 ANQGSEA. V lost 4 bases and J lost 10; bases outside the gene matches: 10. This CDR3 has 13 amino acids. CDR3 sequence: CSVAGTGAQPQYF. The CDR3 DNA is TGCAGCGTTGCCGGGACAGGGGCTCAGCCCCAGTACTTC.

The rearrangement links TRBV6-1 to TRBJ2-7; no clear D gene. CDR3 length: 14 amino acids. Germline V CDR1 and CDR2: MNHNS, SASEGT. Trimming cost V 6 bases and J 2 bases, with 14 bases left between them. The CDR3 DNA follows: TGTGCCAGCAGGGCAAACGGCGGAGCCTACGAGCAGTACTTC. It codes for CASRANGGAYEQYF.

The chain uses TRBV28 and TRBJ2-1, with D uncertain. CDR3 length: 14 residues. Per the germline V gene, CDR1 is MDHEN and CDR2 is SYDVKM. Trimming took 7 bases from V and 1 from J, leaving 11 bases between them. The DNA of the CDR3 is TGTGCCAGCATCCCAGGTGGATCCTACAATGAGCAGTTCTTC. Amino acid sequence: CASIPGGSYNEQFF.

This rearrangement joins TRBV6-2 or TRBV6-3 to TRBJ2-3; D may be TRBD1 or TRBD2 (5 bases each). Germline loops: CDR1 MNHEY, CDR2 SVGEGT. CDR3 length: 12 amino acids. V was clipped by 5 bases and J by 8 bases, with 11 bases between them. The CDR3 loop reads CASSPTRGTQYF. CDR3 nucleotide sequence: TGTGCCAGCAGTCCAACGAGGGGTACGCAGTATTTT.

This clonotype came up a few times. The chain is built from TRBV10-3 and TRBJ2-3, with 8 nucleotides matching TRBD1. The V and J ends lost 3 bases and 5 bases, in that order; junction bases with no gene match: 7. CDR1 is ENHRY, CDR2 SYGVKD, per germline. This CDR3 is 15 amino acids long. The CDR3 DNA reads TGTGCCATCAGTGATACCGGACAGGGCGTAGATACGCAGTATTTT. As protein: CAISDTGQGVDTQYF.

This clonotype has a single count. The V gene is TRBV29-1, the J gene TRBJ2-5; D call uncertain. The tail of the sequence fits TRBJ2-7 better, so the J call may be wrong. Germline V lookup: CDR1 SQVTM, CDR2 ANQGSEA. The CDR3 is 11 amino acids. Here the CDR3 reads CSATVRNEQYF. The CDR3 nucleotides read TGCAGCGCAACCGTGAGGAACGAGCAGTACTTC.

This clonotype was seen more than once but under ten times. The V and J genes are TRBV6-6 and TRBJ2-3; no definite D call. Per the germline V gene, CDR1 is MNHNY and CDR2 is SVGAGI (reference sequence). The CDR3 covers 11 residues. Trimming took 8 bases from V and 3 from J, leaving 6 bases between them. The CDR3 here is CASLKTDTQYF. The CDR3 nucleotides are TGTGCCAGCCTAAAGACAGATACGCAGTATTTT.

This rearrangement joins TRBV2 to TRBJ2-1; 10 bases agree with TRBD2. The CDR3 runs to 13 residues. V was pared by 7 bases and J by 10 bases, with 7 bases of the junction left unmatched. Germline values: CDR1 SNHLY, CDR2 FYNNEI. This CDR3 reads CASTLSTSGEQFF. CDR3 nucleotide sequence: TGTGCCAGCACTCTATCGACTAGCGGGGAGCAGTTCTTC.

The table lists this clonotype with a few counts. The gene calls are TRBV5-1 and TRBJ2-1; D ambiguous. The germline V gene encodes CDR1 SGHRS and CDR2 YFSETQ. The CDR3 has 13 amino acids. Trimming shortened V by 4 bases and J by 5 bases, and 10 bases separated the two germline ends. CDR3: CASSVIPHNEQFF. The CDR3 bases are TGCGCCAGCAGCGTGATTCCGCACAATGAGCAGTTCTTC.

There are many counts of this clonotype. The chain is built from TRBV6-5 and TRBJ2-1, with D perhaps being TRBD1 or TRBD2 (7 bases each). CDR1 and CDR2 (germline): MNHEY, SVGAGI. The CDR3 sequence is 16 residues long. The V end was cut by 6 bases, the J end by 4 bases, with 19 bases between. In DNA form, the CDR3 reads TGTGCCAGCAGCTCCAGGCAGGGGGGGAAGTACAATGAGCAGTTCTTC. This gives the protein CASSSRQGGKYNEQFF.

The chain employs TRBV10-3 and TRBJ2-1; 7 bases match TRBD2. The CDR3 runs to 12 residues. V was clipped by 6 bases and J by 8 bases; unmatched bases: 4. The V gene's germline CDR1 is ENHRY and CDR2 SYGVKD. The CDR3, as DNA: TGTGCCATCAGCGCGGGAGCTGATGAGCAGTTCTTC. Its protein product is CAISAGADEQFF.

There are many counts of this clonotype. This chain joins TRBV15 and TRBJ2-1; 13 bases agree with TRBD2. Germline V gives CDR1 LNHNV, CDR2 YYDKDF (reference sequence). The CDR3 consists of 19 residues. Trimming cost V 1 base and J 0 bases; bases outside gene matches: 6. The CDR3 DNA sequence: TGTGCCACCAGCAGAGTTGGGACTAGCGGGGTTCACTCCTACAATGAGCAGTTCTTC. Its protein product is CATSRVGTSGVHSYNEQFF.

CDR3 coding DNA: TGTGCCTGGAGTAGGGGGGTAGCTGACAATGAGCAGTTCTTC. Protein product: CAWSRGVADNEQFF. The chain couples TRBV30 to TRBJ2-1; D may correspond to TRBD1 or TRBD2 (6 bases each). The germline V gene has CDR1 GTSNPN and CDR2 SVGIG (reference sequence). The length of the CDR3 is 14 residues. V lost 2 bases and J lost 5, with 13 bases in between. Together with reference TRBV30 and TRBJ2-1, the CDR3 gives the full variable domain: SQTIHQWPATLVQPVGSPLSLECTVEGTSNPNLYWYRQAAGRGLQLLFYSVGIGQISSEVPQNLSASRPQDRQFILSSKKLLLSDSGFYLCAWSRGVADNEQFFGPGTRLTVL.